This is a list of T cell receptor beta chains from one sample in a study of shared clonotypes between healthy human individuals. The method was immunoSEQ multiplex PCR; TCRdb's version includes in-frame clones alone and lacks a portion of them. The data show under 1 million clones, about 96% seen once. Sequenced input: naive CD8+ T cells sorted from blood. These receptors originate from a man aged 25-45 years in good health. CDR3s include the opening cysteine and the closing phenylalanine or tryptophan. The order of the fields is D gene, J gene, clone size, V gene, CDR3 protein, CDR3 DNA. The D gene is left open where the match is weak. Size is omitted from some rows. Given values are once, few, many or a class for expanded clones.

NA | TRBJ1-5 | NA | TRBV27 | CASRAVGNQPQHF | TGTGCCAGCAGGGCGGTGGGGAATCAGCCCCAGCATTTT
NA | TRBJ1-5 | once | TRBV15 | CATSRDKGLGPQHF | TGTGCCACCAGCAGAGATAAGGGGTTGGGGCCCCAGCATTTT
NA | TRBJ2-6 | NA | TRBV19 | CASRSSGANVLTF | TGTGCCAGTCGCAGCTCTGGGGCCAACGTCCTGACTTTC
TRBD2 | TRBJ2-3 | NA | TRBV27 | CASSLSSGMAPTDTQYF | TGTGCCAGCAGTTTATCAAGCGGGATGGCCCCCACAGATACGCAGTATTTT
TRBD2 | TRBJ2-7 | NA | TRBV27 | CASSPLAGGHYEQYF | TGTGCCAGCAGTCCCTTAGCGGGAGGACACTACGAGCAGTACTTC
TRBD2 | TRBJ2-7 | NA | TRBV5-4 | CASSLGAGVKQYF | TGTGCCAGCAGCTTGGGAGCGGGAGTCAAGCAGTACTTC
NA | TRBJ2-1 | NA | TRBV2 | CASSDGSRGNEQFF | TGTGCCAGCAGTGACGGGTCTAGAGGTAATGAGCAGTTCTTC
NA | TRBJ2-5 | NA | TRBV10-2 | CASREGLNQETQYF | TGCGCCAGCAGGGAGGGGCTAAATCAAGAGACCCAGTACTTC
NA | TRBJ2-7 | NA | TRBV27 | CASSLSSEGGYEQYF | TGTGCCAGCAGTTTATCGTCCGAGGGGGGCTACGAGCAGTACTTC
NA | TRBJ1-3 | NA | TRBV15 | CATSRDRGAGNTIYF | TGTGCCACCAGCAGAGATAGGGGGGCTGGAAACACCATATATTTT
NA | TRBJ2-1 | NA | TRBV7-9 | CASRPKTGLDEQFF | TGTGCCAGCAGACCCAAAACAGGGTTGGATGAGCAGTTCTTC
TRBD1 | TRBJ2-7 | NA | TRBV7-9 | CASSPTSTGKDYEQYF | TGTGCCAGCAGCCCCACCTCGACAGGGAAGGACTACGAGCAGTACTTC
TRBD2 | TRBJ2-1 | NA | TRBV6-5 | CASSYRPGGPHNEQFF | TGTGCCAGCAGTTACAGGCCGGGAGGGCCCCACAATGAGCAGTTCTTC
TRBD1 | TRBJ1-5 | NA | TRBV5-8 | CASSLRQGDQPQHF | TGTGCCAGCAGCTTACGACAGGGGGATCAGCCCCAGCATTTT
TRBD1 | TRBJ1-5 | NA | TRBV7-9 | CASSLTGQGGQPQHF | TGTGCCAGCAGCTTAACTGGACAGGGTGGTCAGCCCCAGCATTTT